This TCR beta chain was recovered during a study of CD8+ T cells in alopecia areata. A word on this clone: Its matching antigen is unknown.

Investigators isolated RNA and reverse transcribed it into cDNA to act as the sequencing template. TCRdb's table, derived via immunoSEQ multiplex PCR, lists solely in-frame clones and lacks some. The sample lists 95,000 to 150,000 clones, around 60% occurring once. Treatment given: oral pan-JAK inhibitor, 5-10 mg twice daily. Overall study results and limits: Significant decreases in scalp clonality and expanded CD8+ clones followed tofacitinib treatment. Scalp and blood retained many expanded lesional clones during tofacitinib.

Per the germline V gene, CDR1 is MGHRA and CDR2 is YSYEKL. The V end was cut by 0 bases, the J end by 5 bases, with 10 bases between. CDR3 length: 14 amino acids. The specimen was CD4+ T cells sorted from blood, collected at week 4, from a patient treated with tofacitinib. This clonotype was obtained from a human donor with alopecia areata. The chain uses TRBV4-1 and TRBJ1-2; tentative D call: TRBD1 (6 bases). The DNA of the CDR3 is TGCGCCAGCAGCCAAGAGTTAGGGGGGTATGGCTACACCTTC. Residues: CASSQELGGYGYTF.